These 27 T cell receptor beta chains came from one sample sequenced in a study of CD8+ T cells in alopecia areata. Extracted RNA was reverse transcribed, and the resulting cDNA served as sequencing template. Libraries were prepared by immunoSEQ multiplex PCR; TCRdb keeps only in-frame clonotypes and omits some of them. The table has more than 110,000 clones, 50% to 65% seen once. Sample treatment: oral pan-JAK inhibitor, 5-10 mg twice daily. The starting material was CD8+ T cells sorted from blood, obtained at week 4, from a patient treated with tofacitinib. These receptors came from a human donor with alopecia areata.

The chain couples TRBV30 to TRBJ1-5; D gene unclear. V lost 3 bases to trimming and J lost 0 bases, with 12 bases between them. The CDR3 has 15 amino acids. Germline CDR1 reads GTSNPN; CDR2 reads SVGIG (reference sequence). In DNA form, the CDR3 reads TGTGCCTGGAGCAAAAGGCAAGATAGCAATCAGCCCCAGCATTTT. Translated, it gives CAWSKRQDSNQPQHF. Combining the CDR3 with reference TRBV30 and TRBJ1-5 gives the whole variable domain SQTIHQWPATLVQPVGSPLSLECTVEGTSNPNLYWYRQAAGRGLQLLFYSVGIGQISSEVPQNLSASRPQDRQFILSSKKLLLSDSGFYLCAWSKRQDSNQPQHFGDGTRLSIL.

In its sample, this clone was seen a few times. V gene TRBV2 combines with J gene TRBJ2-5; D could derive from TRBD1 or TRBD2 (5 bases each). Trimming removed 0 bases at V and 1 base at J, with 18 bases between. Germline loops: CDR1 SNHLY, CDR2 FYNNEI. There are 18 residues in the CDR3. In DNA, the CDR3 is TGTGCCAGCAGTGAAGCCCAAGCCCTGGGACCCTTCCAAGAGACCCAGTACTTC. This encodes CASSEAQALGPFQETQYF. The full variable domain, its missing parts supplied by reference TRBV2 and TRBJ2-5, is EPEVTQTPSHQVTQMGQEVILRCVPISNHLYFYWYRQILGQKVEFLVSFYNNEISEKSEIFDDQFSVERPDGSNFTLKIRSTKLEDSAMYFCASSEAQALGPFQETQYFGPGTRLLVL.

The V call is TRBV2, the J call TRBJ1-5, with a tentative D call TRBD1 (5 bases). CDR1 and CDR2 from the germline V gene are SNHLY and FYNNEI. V was clipped by 7 bases and J by 5 bases, with 12 bases between them. This CDR3 has 13 amino acids. CDR3 region: CASKWDGDQPQHF. The CDR3 DNA reads TGTGCCAGCAAGTGGGACGGGGATCAGCCCCAGCATTTT.

The V gene is TRBV9, the J gene TRBJ2-3, with 9 bases matching TRBD1. Germline loops: CDR1 SGDLS, CDR2 YYNGEE. Unmatched junction bases numbered 5, after V lost 0 bases and J lost 6 bases. The CDR3 contains 15 residues. The CDR3: CASSVDRGREDTQYF. In nucleotides, the CDR3 is TGTGCCAGCAGCGTAGACAGGGGGCGTGAGGATACGCAGTATTTT.

This clone was recorded a few times. The V gene is TRBV19, the J gene TRBJ2-1, with 7 bases fitting TRBD2. Losses at the gene ends were 4 bases for V and 8 bases for J; bases not matched to a gene: 8. This CDR3 comprises 14 residues. Germline lookup yields CDR1 LNHDA and CDR2 SQIVND (reference sequence). CDR3 protein: CASSTGTILHEQFF. DNA for the CDR3: TGTGCCAGTAGTACGGGGACTATTCTCCATGAGCAGTTCTTC.

The chain is built from TRBV2 and TRBJ2-3; TRBD2 matches 8 bases. The CDR3 extends over 18 amino acids. The V gene end was trimmed by 3 bases and the J gene end by 2 bases; junction bases not matched to a gene: 13. The germline V gene has CDR1 SNHLY and CDR2 FYNNEI. CDR3 sequence: CASSDPETSDTNTDTQYF. The CDR3 DNA reads TGTGCCAGCAGTGATCCCGAGACTAGCGATACAAACACAGATACGCAGTATTTT.

This clone was counted a few times. The chain couples TRBV6-5 to TRBJ2-1, with 10 bases lining up with TRBD2. The CDR3 sequence is 14 residues long. Germline V CDR1 and CDR2: MNHEY, SVGAGI. After removal of 5 bases from V and 5 bases from J, the junction contained 3 bases not matched to a gene. The CDR3 region has the DNA TGTGCCAGCAGTCCTAGCGGGGGTAACAATGAGCAGTTCTTC. Protein: CASSPSGGNNEQFF.

J is TRBJ2-3 and V is TRBV5-1, with 8 bases identical to TRBD2. After removal of 0 bases from V and 5 bases from J, the junction contained 5 bases not matched to a gene. This CDR3 is 15 amino acids long. From germline, CDR1 is SGHRS and CDR2 YFSETQ. CDR3 bases: TGCGCCAGCAGCTTGGCGGGGGGGCATCTAGATACGCAGTATTTT. Amino acid sequence: CASSLAGGHLDTQYF. The variable domain in full, with the rest retrieved from reference TRBV5-1 and TRBJ2-3, is KAGVTQTPRYLIKTRGQQVTLSCSPISGHRSVSWYQQTPGQGLQFLFEYFSETQRNKGNFPGRFSGRQFSNSRSEMNVSTLELGDSALYLCASSLAGGHLDTQYFGPGTRLTVL.

The J gene is TRBJ1-5, the V gene TRBV5-1; 7 bases line up with TRBD1. Germline-derived CDR1 and CDR2 are SGHRS and YFSETQ. V shed 1 base and J 1 base; nucleotides not matched to a gene: 2. CDR3 size: 15 residues. The CDR3 DNA sequence: TGCGCCAGCAGCTTGACAGGGGCCAGCAATCAGCCCCAGCATTTT. Encoded protein: CASSLTGASNQPQHF.

This clone was seen a single time. The J gene is TRBJ1-2, the V gene TRBV6-6, with unresolved D. Between the trimmed V and J ends, which lost 0 bases and 4 bases, there was a span of 9 bases. This CDR3 region has 14 residues. The germline V gene has CDR1 MNHNY and CDR2 SVGAGI (reference sequence). In nucleotides, the CDR3 is TGTGCCAGCAGTTACTCTCCGCGAAGCTATGGCTACACCTTC. Amino acids: CASSYSPRSYGYTF.

A few counts support this clone. V usage is TRBV4-1 and J usage is TRBJ2-1; a possible D gene is TRBD2 (6 bases). The CDR3 runs to 14 residues. V lost 0 bases to trimming and J lost 8 bases, with 11 bases between them. Germline values: CDR1 MGHRA, CDR2 YSYEKL. For the CDR3, the DNA is TGCGCCAGCAGCCAAGATCGGGAGACCCATGAGCAGTTCTTC. Its protein product is CASSQDRETHEQFF.

Concerning this clone: Other DNA variants within this sample encode the same CDR3. The chain couples TRBV9 to TRBJ1-6, with D uncertain. The V and J ends lost 0 bases and 9 bases respectively, with 7 bases between them. Germline values: CDR1 SGDLS, CDR2 YYNGEE. The CDR3 totals 13 residues. CDR3 sequence reads: CASSVAGSSPLHF. CDR3 coding DNA: TGTGCCAGCAGCGTAGCGGGAAGTTCACCCCTCCACTTT.

This chain connects TRBV20-1 to TRBJ2-7, with a tentative D call TRBD2 (5 bases). Germline V lookup: CDR1 DFQATT, CDR2 SNEGSKA (reference sequence). V lost 6 bases, J lost 9 bases, and 15 bases lay in between. CDR3 length: 11 residues. CDR3 region: CSADSYGGQYF. CDR3 bases: TGCAGTGCGGACTCTTACGGAGGGCAGTACTTC.

This clone showed up just a few times. V and J are TRBV4-3 and TRBJ1-4; D perhaps matches TRBD1 (5 bases). V gave up 3 bases and J gave up 5 bases, with 16 bases separating them. Germline V gives CDR1 LGHNA, CDR2 YSLEER. CDR3 length: 16 residues. The CDR3 protein is CASSQRISAGNEKLFF. The CDR3 coding sequence is TGCGCCAGCAGCCAGCGAATTTCGGCAGGGAATGAAAAACTGTTTTTT.

This clone was picked up one time. The chain has TRBV27 and TRBJ1-5; tentative D call: TRBD1 (6 bases). Germline CDR1 reads MNHEY; CDR2 reads SMNVEV (reference sequence). The V and J ends lost 4 bases and 5 bases respectively, with 12 bases between them. The length of the CDR3 is 14 residues. The CDR3 is CASSSTGSHQPQHF. In nucleotides, the CDR3 is TGTGCCAGCAGTTCCACAGGGTCCCATCAGCCCCAGCATTTT.

This chain uses TRBV5-4 with TRBJ2-2, with 8 bases aligning to TRBD1. The CDR3 runs to 16 residues. Trimming at V came to 1 base and at J to 3 bases, leaving 5 bases not matched to a gene. Germline V gene data show CDR1 as SGHNT and CDR2 as YYREEE (reference sequence). CDR3 DNA: TGTGCCAGCAGCTTGCTGGGACAGGAGGACACCGGGGAGCTGTTTTTT. Amino acid sequence: CASSLLGQEDTGELFF.

The chain combines TRBV7-2 with TRBJ2-7; 12 bases agree with TRBD2. The germline V gene encodes CDR1 SGHTA and CDR2 FQGNSA. The CDR3 loop spans 17 amino acids. V was clipped by 1 base and J by 3 bases; unmatched bases: 7. CDR3 coding DNA: TGTGCCAGCAGCTTAGGACTAGCGGGGGCCCAATACTACGAGCAGTACTTC. The encoded protein is CASSLGLAGAQYYEQYF.

The chain uses TRBV27 and TRBJ1-2; no clear D gene. Trimming pared 7 bases from V and 8 bases from J, leaving 14 bases between. In germline, CDR1 is MNHEY, CDR2 SMNVEV (reference sequence). The CDR3 extends over 12 amino acids. The CDR3 is CASTSGGIGYTF. The DNA for the CDR3 is TGTGCCAGCACCTCAGGCGGGATCGGCTACACCTTC.

Only one count was recorded for this clone. The chain employs TRBV14 and TRBJ2-7, with TRBD2 identical over 11 bases. Germline values: CDR1 SGHDN, CDR2 FVKESK. The CDR3 runs 17 residues. The V gene end was trimmed by 0 bases and the J gene end by 7 bases; junction bases not matched to a gene: 11. The CDR3 protein is CASSQETSGGHYNEQYF. As DNA, the CDR3 is TGTGCCAGCAGCCAAGAAACTAGCGGGGGCCACTACAATGAGCAGTACTTC. The complete variable domain, with remaining parts taken from reference TRBV14 and TRBJ2-7, reads EAGVTQFPSHSVIEKGQTVTLRCDPISGHDNLYWYRRVMGKEIKFLLHFVKESKQDESGMPNNRFLAERTGGTYSTLKVQPAELEDSGVYFCASSQETSGGHYNEQYFGPGTRLTVT.

The chain carries TRBV27 and TRBJ2-3; the match to TRBD2 covers 8 bases. The CDR3 runs 16 residues. Germline V lookup: CDR1 MNHEY, CDR2 SMNVEV (reference sequence). V trimming: 5 bases; J trimming: 2 bases; junction bases outside the gene matches: 9. The chain's CDR3 is CASSPGAGEFTDTQYF. The DNA for the CDR3 is TGTGCCAGCAGTCCGGGAGCGGGGGAGTTCACAGATACGCAGTATTTT.

The chain is built from TRBV30 and TRBJ2-1; D gene unclear. Trimming took off 0 bases at V and 15 bases at J, with 12 bases between the two ends. CDR1 and CDR2 from the germline V gene are GTSNPN and SVGIG (reference sequence). The CDR3 totals 11 residues. CDR3 DNA sequence: TGTGCCTGGAGTGTGAACAGCCGAGGGTTCTTC. This sequence encodes CAWSVNSRGFF.

The chain joins TRBV6-5 to TRBJ1-2; D possibly corresponds to TRBD1 (5 bases). Trimming took off 4 bases at V and 8 bases at J, with 20 bases between the two ends. The CDR3 is 15 residues long. CDR1 MNHEY and CDR2 SVGAGI come from the germline V gene. As DNA, the CDR3 is TGTGCCAGCAGTTTGGAAATTGCGGGGACCGGAGGCTACACCTTC. It is translated as CASSLEIAGTGGYTF.

Remarks on this clone: The same CDR3 also results from other DNA sequences found in this sample. The chain recombines TRBV5-1 with TRBJ2-7, with TRBD1 as a possible D gene (6 bases). Trimming left V 2 bases short and J 3 bases short, with 9 bases between. Germline V gene data show CDR1 as SGHRS and CDR2 as YFSETQ. This CDR3 comprises 13 residues. CDR3 DNA sequence: TGCGCCAGCAGCTTCGGACAGCTCTACGAGCAGTACTTC. Protein: CASSFGQLYEQYF.

This clone was detected a few times. The rearrangement links TRBV27 to TRBJ2-1; 13 bases agree with TRBD2. Germline CDR1 reads MNHEY; CDR2 reads SMNVEV (reference sequence). With 6 bases clipped from V and 6 bases from J, the junction kept 8 bases outside the gene matches. This CDR3 comprises 16 residues. The CDR3 DNA sequence: TGTGCCAGCAGCCGGATACTAGCGGGGGGGCCCAATGAGCAGTTCTTC. It specifies CASSRILAGGPNEQFF.

V usage is TRBV5-6 and J usage is TRBJ2-1; D is possibly TRBD1 (6 bases). The CDR3 loop spans 16 amino acids. Trimming removed 0 bases at V and 8 bases at J, with 18 bases between. Germline V gene sequence: CDR1 SGHDT, CDR2 YYEEEE. As DNA, the CDR3 is TGTGCCAGCAGCTTGGGTCAGGGGAGTATAATCCATGAGCAGTTCTTC. It yields the protein CASSLGQGSIIHEQFF.

The V and J genes are TRBV2 and TRBJ1-6; possibly TRBD1 for D (6 bases). From germline, CDR1 is SNHLY and CDR2 FYNNEI. The CDR3 totals 12 residues. Trimming left V 8 bases short and J 6 bases short, with 8 bases between. The CDR3 reads CASGQRNSPLHF. CDR3 DNA: TGTGCCAGCGGACAGCGTAATTCACCCCTCCACTTT.

The gene calls are TRBV13 and TRBJ2-1; D remains unclear. V lost 0 bases and J lost 4, with 7 bases in between. Germline CDR1 is PRHDT and CDR2 is FYEKMQ (reference sequence). The CDR3 is 14 residues long. CDR3 coding DNA: TGTGCCAGCAGCTTAGGAGTAGCTTACAATGAGCAGTTCTTC. This encodes CASSLGVAYNEQFF. Looking up the rest from reference TRBV13 and TRBJ2-1 gives the full variable domain: AAGVIQSPRHLIKEKRETATLKCYPIPRHDTVYWYQQGPGQDPQFLISFYEKMQSDKGSIPDRFSAQQFSDYHSELNMSSLELGDSALYFCASSLGVAYNEQFFGPGTRLTVL.